Included here is one T cell receptor (beta chain) sequence, with context. This sample was taken from a study of blood T cell repertoires in COVID-19. Study-wide background: Samples of COVID-19 (acute and convalescent) were obtained from the United States, Italy and Spain.

The authors' processing: The authors estimated nucleated cell counts from reference gene primer amplification. Clones were read by immunoSEQ multiplex PCR, and TCRdb kept only the in-frame ones, dropping some. V, J and clone size are taken as reported in that table, and D and trimming were inferred from the DNA itself. The sample holds 650,000 to 800,000 clones, about 90% seen once. Sequenced: peripheral blood. The receptor was isolated from a woman between 18 and 29 years old with acute or convalescent COVID-19.

For the CDR3, the DNA is TGTGCCAGCTCACCGATAGGGGGCCAGTCACCCCTCCACTTT. Protein sequence: CASSPIGGQSPLHF. The chain combines TRBV18 with TRBJ1-6; 7 bases agree with TRBD1. The CDR3 has 14 amino acids. V trimming: 3 bases; J trimming: 10 bases; junction bases outside the gene matches: 6. CDR1 is KGHSH and CDR2 is LQKENI in the germline V gene.